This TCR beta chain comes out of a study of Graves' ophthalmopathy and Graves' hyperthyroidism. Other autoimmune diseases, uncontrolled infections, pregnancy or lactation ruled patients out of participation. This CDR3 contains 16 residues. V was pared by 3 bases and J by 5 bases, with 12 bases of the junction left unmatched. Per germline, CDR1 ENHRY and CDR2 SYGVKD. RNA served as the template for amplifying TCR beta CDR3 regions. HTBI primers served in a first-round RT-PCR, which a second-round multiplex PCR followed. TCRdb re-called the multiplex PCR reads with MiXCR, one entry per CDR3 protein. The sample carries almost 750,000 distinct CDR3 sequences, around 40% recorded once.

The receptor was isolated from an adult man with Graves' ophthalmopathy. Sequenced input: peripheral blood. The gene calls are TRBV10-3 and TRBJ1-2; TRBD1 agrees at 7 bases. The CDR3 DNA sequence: TGTGCCATCAGTGAAGGGGGACAGAGGGCGTATTATGGCTACACCTTC. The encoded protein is CAISEGGQRAYYGYTF.